A single sample gave rise to the 30 T cell receptor beta chains below, sequenced in a study of blood T cell repertoires in COVID-19. Data came from immunoSEQ multiplex PCR; TCRdb stores just in-frame clones and leaves some out. Of 200,000 to 300,000 clones in the sample, 70% to 90% are singletons; the top ten hold over 4%. Sample: peripheral blood. These receptors were obtained from an older woman with COVID-19, enrolled during active disease.

The V call is TRBV30, the J call TRBJ2-3; 7 bases agree with TRBD2. V lost 3 bases, J lost 3 bases, and 6 bases stayed unmatched. Germline V gene data show CDR1 as GTSNPN and CDR2 as SVGIG (reference sequence). This CDR3 has 14 amino acids. The CDR3: CAWSRTSLTDTQYF. The CDR3 nucleotides read TGTGCCTGGAGCCGGACTAGTTTAACAGATACGCAGTATTTT. Supplemented by reference TRBV30 and TRBJ2-3, the full variable domain reads SQTIHQWPATLVQPVGSPLSLECTVEGTSNPNLYWYRQAAGRGLQLLFYSVGIGQISSEVPQNLSASRPQDRQFILSSKKLLLSDSGFYLCAWSRTSLTDTQYFGPGTRLTVL.

The genes are TRBV4-2 and TRBJ2-3; TRBD2 matches at 11 bases. Germline lookup yields CDR1 LGHNA and CDR2 YNFKEQ. V lost 0 bases and J lost 4; bases outside the gene matches: 24. The CDR3 contains 23 residues. CDR3 bases: TGTGCCAGCAGCCAAGAATACGGTCAACGTAGCGGGAGGGTCTACCATCAGGCAGATACGCAGTATTTT. Translation: CASSQEYGQRSGRVYHQADTQYF.

The V and J genes are TRBV6-5 and TRBJ1-2, with 10 nucleotides matching TRBD1. Germline V gene lookup returns CDR1 MNHEY and CDR2 SVGAGI. V gave up 5 bases and J gave up 8 bases; unmatched junction bases: 11. CDR3 length: 15 residues. The CDR3 nucleotides are TGTGCCAGCAGTCGAACCGGGACAGGGGCTTGGGGCTACACCTTC. As protein: CASSRTGTGAWGYTF.

The V call is TRBV9, the J call TRBJ2-6; D perhaps matches TRBD2 (6 bases). Germline V gene sequence: CDR1 SGDLS, CDR2 YYNGEE. This CDR3 contains 19 residues. Trimming pared 1 base from V and 0 bases from J, leaving 17 bases between. The CDR3 spells CASSVRGGFADSGANVLTF. The CDR3 DNA sequence: TGTGCCAGCAGCGTAAGGGGAGGTTTTGCAGACTCTGGGGCCAACGTCCTGACTTTC.

The chain has TRBV6-2 or TRBV6-3 and TRBJ2-3; TRBD2 might be the D (6 bases). Germline assignment: CDR1 MNHEY and CDR2 SVGEGT. CDR3 size: 14 residues. V was pared by 6 bases and J by 2 bases, with 12 bases between. The CDR3 nucleotides read TGTGCCAGCAGCCAGGGAGGAAACACAGATACGCAGTATTTT. It encodes CASSQGGNTDTQYF.

The rearrangement links TRBV27 to TRBJ2-1; D not certain. The germline V gene encodes CDR1 MNHEY and CDR2 SMNVEV (reference sequence). This CDR3 has 16 residues. Trimming cost V 1 base and J 0 bases, with 10 bases left between them. Here the CDR3 DNA reads TGTGCCAGCAGTTTATACTGGAGCACCTCCTACAATGAGCAGTTCTTC. It encodes CASSLYWSTSYNEQFF.

The chain employs TRBV10-3 and TRBJ2-3; D gene ambiguous. CDR3 length equals 13 residues. V lost 0 bases and J lost 6, with 7 bases in between. Germline V gene data show CDR1 as ENHRY and CDR2 as SYGVKD. In DNA form, the CDR3 reads TGTGCCATCAGTGAGTCTAGCCCCGATACGCAGTATTTT. Translation gives CAISESSPDTQYF.

This CDR3 is CASSLDRGLEYNEQFF. CDR3 nucleotides: TGTGCCAGCAGTTTAGACAGGGGGCTAGAATACAATGAGCAGTTCTTC. The gene calls are TRBV27 and TRBJ2-1; 10 bases are shared with TRBD1. The CDR3 extends over 16 amino acids. The ends lost 2 bases at V and 4 bases at J; junction bases unmatched: 5. Germline V lookup: CDR1 MNHEY, CDR2 SMNVEV (reference sequence).

The rearrangement joins TRBV6-2 or TRBV6-3 to TRBJ1-1; 7 positions match TRBD1. V trimming: 2 bases; J trimming: 5 bases; junction bases outside the gene matches: 5. The CDR3 totals 14 residues. CDR1 is MNHEY and CDR2 is SVGEGT in the germline V gene. The CDR3 here is CASSYPTGRTEAFF. CDR3 nucleotide sequence: TGTGCCAGCAGTTACCCGACAGGGAGAACTGAAGCTTTCTTT.

The V call is TRBV14, the J call TRBJ2-1; D may be TRBD1 (5 bases). Germline V lookup: CDR1 SGHDN, CDR2 FVKESK. The V gene lost 2 bases and the J gene lost 15 bases, with 17 bases spanning the gap. The CDR3 covers 13 residues. The CDR3 DNA reads TGTGCCAGCAGCCAATTTGGACAAGGAGTACCGTTCTTC. Its protein product is CASSQFGQGVPFF.

This clone was found a few times. This sequence joins TRBV19 and TRBJ1-2; D is unclear. Trimming pared 6 bases from V and 0 bases from J, leaving 8 bases between. Germline CDR1 reads LNHDA; CDR2 reads SQIVND (reference sequence). CDR3 length equals 13 residues. CDR3 amino acids: CASSEGANYGYTF. In nucleotides, the CDR3 is TGTGCCAGTAGCGAAGGAGCTAACTATGGCTACACCTTC.

V gene TRBV30 combines with J gene TRBJ2-3; tentative D call: TRBD2 (6 bases). Trimming took off 5 bases at V and 3 bases at J, with 6 bases between the two ends. CDR1 and CDR2 (germline): GTSNPN, SVGIG (reference sequence). This CDR3 is built from 11 residues. In DNA, the CDR3 is TGTGCCTGGGCGGGGACAGATACGCAGTATTTT. Encoded protein: CAWAGTDTQYF.

This rearrangement joins TRBV29-1 to TRBJ2-2, with TRBD2 as a possible D gene (6 bases). The ends were cut back, 7 bases at V and 2 bases at J, with 14 bases in the middle. This CDR3 has 14 residues. Germline CDR1 SQVTM, CDR2 ANQGSEA. The CDR3 region is CSAERGINTGELFF. In nucleotides, the CDR3 is TGCAGCGCCGAACGGGGGATAAACACCGGGGAGCTGTTTTTT.

J is TRBJ1-4 and V is TRBV19; tentative D call: TRBD1 (5 bases). V was trimmed by 2 bases and J by 7 bases, leaving 14 bases between them. The length of the CDR3 is 15 residues. Germline-derived CDR1 and CDR2 are LNHDA and SQIVND (reference sequence). As DNA, the CDR3 is TGTGCCAGTAGTATATTGGAGGGGCTCGGTGAAAAACTGTTTTTT. It is translated as CASSILEGLGEKLFF.

V and J are TRBV4-2 and TRBJ2-3; 14 nucleotides agree with TRBD2. Germline V gene data show CDR1 as LGHNA and CDR2 as YNFKEQ. The CDR3 is 18 amino acids. The trim removed 4 bases at V and 8 bases at J, leaving 14 bases unmatched. The CDR3 spells CASSRTGTSGRGSGTQYF. The DNA for the CDR3 is TGTGCCAGCAGCCGAACCGGGACTAGCGGGAGAGGGTCCGGTACGCAGTATTTT.

The V gene is TRBV7-3, the J gene TRBJ1-2; 9 bases align to TRBD1. The trim removed 6 bases at V and 5 bases at J, leaving 10 bases unmatched. The CDR3 length is 15 residues. Per germline, CDR1 SGHTA and CDR2 FQGTGA. The CDR3 sequence: CASRYPDRGEYGYTF. In nucleotides, the CDR3 is TGTGCCAGCAGATACCCGGACAGGGGTGAATATGGCTACACCTTC.

The rearrangement links TRBV6-2 or TRBV6-3 to TRBJ2-3; unclear D gene. V gave up 4 bases and J gave up 2 bases, with 19 bases separating them. Germline lookup yields CDR1 MNHEY and CDR2 SVGEGT. CDR3 length: 17 residues. This chain's CDR3 is CASSSPRGTHFTDTQYF. The CDR3 coding sequence is TGTGCCAGCAGTTCCCCCCGCGGCACTCATTTCACAGATACGCAGTATTTT.

The gene calls are TRBV9 and TRBJ2-2; the D gene is possibly TRBD2 (6 bases). V gave up 6 bases and J gave up 5 bases, with 14 bases separating them. Germline CDR1 is SGDLS and CDR2 is YYNGEE. The length of the CDR3 is 14 residues. CDR3 in DNA: TGTGCCAGCACGGGGGTACCCATGACCGGGGAGCTGTTTTTT. Translating it yields CASTGVPMTGELFF. The full variable domain, rest sourced from reference TRBV9 and TRBJ2-2, is DSGVTQTPKHLITATGQRVTLRCSPRSGDLSVYWYQQSLDQGLQFLIQYYNGEERAKGNILERFSAQQFPDLHSELNLSSLELGDSALYFCASTGVPMTGELFFGEGSRLTVL.

This clone came up once. Other DNA sequences in the sample encode the same CDR3. The rearrangement uses TRBV4-3 and TRBJ1-1; a possible D gene is TRBD1 (5 bases). Trimming shortened V by 1 base and J by 1 base, and 10 bases separated the two germline ends. Germline V gene data show CDR1 as LGHNA and CDR2 as YSLEER. CDR3 length: 15 residues. The CDR3 loop is CASSQGGGANTEAFF. CDR3 DNA: TGCGCCAGCAGCCAAGGCGGCGGGGCGAACACTGAAGCTTTCTTT.

The chain recombines TRBV27 with TRBJ2-1; tentative D call: TRBD2 (5 bases). V lost 5 bases to trimming and J lost 0 bases, with 14 bases between them. The CDR3 has 16 residues. Per the germline V gene, CDR1 is MNHEY and CDR2 is SMNVEV (reference sequence). The DNA of the CDR3 is TGTGCCAGCAGTACCCCTAAGCGGAGCTCCTACAATGAGCAGTTCTTC. Its protein is CASSTPKRSSYNEQFF.

The rearrangement uses TRBV18 and TRBJ2-1, with D maybe TRBD2 (5 bases). CDR3 length: 15 residues. Trimming stripped 6 bases from V and 2 bases from J, with 14 bases between. Germline lookup yields CDR1 KGHSH and CDR2 LQKENI. CDR3 nucleotides: TGTGCCAGCTCGCGGGCCTCCTTTACCTACAATGAGCAGTTCTTC. Translating gives CASSRASFTYNEQFF. Variable domain in full (rest from reference TRBV18 and TRBJ2-1): NAGVMQNPRHLVRRRGQEARLRCSPMKGHSHVYWYRQLPEEGLKFMVYLQKENIIDESGMPKERFSAEFPKEGPSILRIQQVVRGDSAAYFCASSRASFTYNEQFFGPGTRLTVL.

The chain links TRBV28 to TRBJ1-5, with 11 bases identical to TRBD1. Germline loops: CDR1 MDHEN, CDR2 SYDVKM. There are 16 residues in the CDR3. J lost 7 bases, V lost 4 bases, and 9 bases had no gene match. CDR3: CASSSTGQGVWQPQHF. CDR3 in DNA: TGTGCCAGCAGTTCAACGGGACAGGGGGTCTGGCAGCCCCAGCATTTT.

V and J are TRBV7-8 and TRBJ1-2; unclear D gene. The CDR3 consists of 13 residues. Looked up from germline, CDR1 is SGHVS and CDR2 is FQNEAQ. V lost 1 base, J lost 2 bases, and 5 bases lay in between. This CDR3 is CASSLVQNYGYTF. The CDR3 DNA sequence: TGTGCCAGCAGCTTAGTTCAGAACTATGGCTACACCTTC.

J is TRBJ2-2 and V is TRBV9; no definite D call. V lost 3 bases and J 5 bases, leaving 8 bases between the germline ends. Germline CDR1 and CDR2: SGDLS and YYNGEE. The CDR3 totals 13 residues. This CDR3 is CASSARITGELFF. CDR3 DNA: TGTGCCAGCAGCGCTAGGATTACCGGGGAGCTGTTTTTT.

The rearrangement joins TRBV20-1 to TRBJ2-3, with 7 nucleotides matching TRBD2. This CDR3 comprises 11 residues. Germline V lookup: CDR1 DFQATT, CDR2 SNEGSKA (reference sequence). V shed 5 bases and J 5 bases; nucleotides not matched to a gene: 1. CDR3 protein: CSAGRGDTQYF. DNA for the CDR3: TGCAGTGCTGGGAGGGGAGATACGCAGTATTTT.

The rearrangement links TRBV5-8 to TRBJ1-5, with 7 bases that match TRBD1. The CDR3 is 16 residues long. The ends lost 2 bases at V and 0 bases at J; junction bases unmatched: 5. Germline V gene data show CDR1 as SGHTS and CDR2 as YDEGEE. For the CDR3, the DNA is TGTGCCAGCAGCTTTTCTACAGGGGTTAGCAATCAGCCCCAGCATTTT. This translates into CASSFSTGVSNQPQHF.

This chain joins TRBV9 and TRBJ1-2; 9 bases match TRBD1. V lost 5 bases, J lost 0 bases, and 14 bases stayed unmatched. This CDR3 is 18 amino acids long. Germline V gene sequence: CDR1 SGDLS, CDR2 YYNGEE. In nucleotides, the CDR3 is TGTGCCAGCAGTGACTACCCCGGACAGGGGTTATCTAACTATGGCTACACCTTC. Its translation is CASSDYPGQGLSNYGYTF.

This chain joins TRBV5-1 and TRBJ1-5; 7 positions agree with TRBD1. The germline CDR1 and CDR2 sequences are SGHRS and YFSETQ. V shed 4 bases, J shed 7 bases, and the junction held 11 bases outside the gene matches. The CDR3 sequence is 15 residues long. DNA for the CDR3: TGCGCCAGCAGCCCGGGGACAGTGGCTGGGCAGCCCCAGCATTTT. This encodes CASSPGTVAGQPQHF.

The chain has TRBV9 and TRBJ1-6; 8 bases fit TRBD1. The CDR3 length is 15 residues. The V gene end was trimmed by 5 bases and the J gene end by 5 bases; junction bases not matched to a gene: 6. Germline V gives CDR1 SGDLS, CDR2 YYNGEE. The CDR3, as DNA: TGTGCCAGCAGTCAGGGGGCCGGTGATAATTCACCCCTCCACTTT. Translating it yields CASSQGAGDNSPLHF.

V gene TRBV7-2 combines with J gene TRBJ2-3; TRBD2 agrees at 10 bases. The CDR3 sequence is 14 residues long. V was pared by 1 base and J by 8 bases, with 3 bases of the junction left unmatched. CDR1 and CDR2 (germline): SGHTA, FQGNSA. CDR3 in amino acids: CASSLGPSGGTQYF. CDR3 sequence (DNA): TGTGCCAGCAGCTTAGGACCTAGCGGGGGTACGCAGTATTTT.